The rows below give T cell receptor beta chains drawn from one sample of a study of spatial heterogeneity in lung cancer. TCRdb reprocessed the 5' RACE reads with MiXCR, giving one entry per CDR3 protein. The sample includes under 150,000 distinct CDR3 sequences, 10% to 15% of them seen just once. The starting material was PBMCs, obtained at follow-up. The receptors derive from a male donor with early-stage non-small cell lung cancer. Each CDR3 is given with its conserved first and last residue. Fields, in order: V gene, D gene, J gene, clone size, CDR3 DNA, CDR3 protein. The D gene is left open where the match is weak. Expanded clones are given a class, and other clones once, few, many or no size at all.

TRBV29-1	TRBD2	TRBJ2-3	many	TGCACAGCGGGGGAGCCGAGCAGGGCAGATACGCAGTATTTT	CTAGEPSRADTQYF
TRBV28	TRBD2	TRBJ2-3	many	TGTGCCAGCAGTTTCTTAAGCGGGGGGCGCAGCACAGATACGCAGTATTTT	CASSFLSGGRSTDTQYF
TRBV20-1	TRBD1	TRBJ1-5	few	TGCAGTGCTAGTATTACGAGGGGGCGTCAGCCCCAGCATTTT	CSASITRGRQPQHF
TRBV27	-	TRBJ2-3	-	TGTGCCAGCAGTCCAGTTTCCATGTGGGATACGCAGTATTTT	CASSPVSMWDTQYF
TRBV9	-	TRBJ2-1	-	TGTGCCAGCAGCGTAGCTAGGACCCCCACAGGAGGGGATAATGAGCAGTTCTTC	CASSVARTPTGGDNEQFF
TRBV12-3/TRBV12-4	-	TRBJ1-1	-	TGTGCCAGCGGAGTGGGGGCGGATACTGAAGCTTTCTTT	CASGVGADTEAFF
TRBV5-5	-	TRBJ1-4	-	TGTGCCAGCAGCTTGGAAATCCTCATGAATGAAAAACTGTTTTTT	CASSLEILMNEKLFF
TRBV20-1	TRBD1	TRBJ2-7	-	TGCAGTGCTAGTCCGCCCATTGAGACCCGGGACAGAAGATACGAGCAGTACTTC	CSASPPIETRDRRYEQYF
TRBV5-7	-	TRBJ2-7	many	TGTGCCAGCAGCTTGGACAGCCAGTACTCCTACGAGCAGTACTTC	CASSLDSQYSYEQYF
TRBV10-3	TRBD2	TRBJ2-3	-	TGTGCCATCAGTGATTGGACTAGCGGTAGCACAGATACGCAGTATTTT	CAISDWTSGSTDTQYF
TRBV2	-	TRBJ1-6	-	TGTGCCAGCGTGAGGTCCCAGGGGCTGGGTTCACCCCTCCACTTT	CASVRSQGLGSPLHF
TRBV7-9	-	TRBJ1-2	-	TGTGCCAGCAGCTTAGTTAACTATGGCTACACCTTC	CASSLVNYGYTF
TRBV12-3/TRBV12-4	-	TRBJ1-5	few	TGTGCCAGCAGTTCAGGGGCGTCCAGCAATCAGCCCCAGCATTTT	CASSSGASSNQPQHF
TRBV7-8	-	TRBJ2-3	few	TGTGCCAGCAGCTTAGAGGATCGGGGCACAGATACGCAGTATTTT	CASSLEDRGTDTQYF
TRBV5-1	TRBD1	TRBJ2-5	few	TGCGCCAGCAGCCTTCGACAGGGGGAAGATGGCCACCAAGAGACCCAGTACTTC	CASSLRQGEDGHQETQYF
TRBV15	TRBD1	TRBJ2-5	many	TGTGCCACCAGCAGAGAGCACCCCGGACAGGGAGGAGAGACCCAGTACTTC	CATSREHPGQGGETQYF
TRBV28	-	TRBJ1-2	many	TGTGCCAGCAGTTTACGTAACGGGGCCTATGGCTACACCTTC	CASSLRNGAYGYTF
TRBV10-3	-	TRBJ1-5	-	TGTGCCATCAGTGACTCCCCAGGCTATCAGCCCCAGCATTTT	CAISDSPGYQPQHF
TRBV3-1	TRBD1	TRBJ2-5	-	TGTGCCAGCAGTCAAGGGGCAACCCAGGGGGTGAGACAAGAGACCCAGTACTTC	CASSQGATQGVRQETQYF
TRBV20-1	-	TRBJ2-7	many	TGCAGTGCTAGAGATCACAGCTCCTCCTACGAGCAGTACTTC	CSARDHSSSYEQYF
TRBV20-1	TRBD1	TRBJ2-7	many	TGCAGTGCTACCCGGGACAGGGGCCACGAGCAGTACTTC	CSATRDRGHEQYF
TRBV3-1	TRBD2	TRBJ2-1	once	TGTGCCAGCAGCCCCTGGACTAGCGGGGCCTACAATGAGCAGTTCTTC	CASSPWTSGAYNEQFF
TRBV5-1	TRBD1	TRBJ2-1	few	TGCGCCAGCAGCTTGAGGGGACAGGGGGCCAACAATGAGCAGTTCTTC	CASSLRGQGANNEQFF
TRBV7-9	-	TRBJ2-1	-	TGTGCCAGCAGCTCGTTAGACGCTTACAATGAGCAGTTCTTC	CASSSLDAYNEQFF
TRBV2	TRBD1	TRBJ2-7	-	TGTGCCAGCTTCGACTCTGACAGGGACGAGCAGTACTTC	CASFDSDRDEQYF
TRBV5-1	-	TRBJ1-1	-	TGCGCCAGCAGCCTTTCGCTGGGCTACATGAACACTGAAGCTTTCTTT	CASSLSLGYMNTEAFF
TRBV12-3/TRBV12-4	-	TRBJ2-7	few	TGTGCCAGCAGCCTCGGGACCCACGCGGTCTACGAGCAGTACTTC	CASSLGTHAVYEQYF
TRBV9	-	TRBJ1-1	many	TGTGCCAGCAGCGTAGTTTCACAGGGATTCGCTGAAGCTTTCTTT	CASSVVSQGFAEAFF
TRBV15	-	TRBJ1-2	many	TGTGCCACCAGCAGAGGACAGCACTATGGCTACACCTTC	CATSRGQHYGYTF
TRBV29-1	TRBD1	TRBJ2-7	many	TGCAGCGTTAGGGGAGGGGACAGGGACAGGGACGAGCAGTACTTC	CSVRGGDRDRDEQYF
TRBV6-6	-	TRBJ1-5	many	TGTGCCAGCAGCAACGACGGGATAAGCAATCAGCCCCAGCATTTT	CASSNDGISNQPQHF
TRBV9	TRBD1	TRBJ2-3	few	TGTGCCAGCAGCGTTGGGACAGCCAGCACAGATACGCAGTATTTT	CASSVGTASTDTQYF
TRBV4-1	-	TRBJ2-3	many	TGCGCCAGCAGCCAAGCGGTGGGCAGGTCTAGCACAGATACGCAGTATTTT	CASSQAVGRSSTDTQYF
TRBV20-1	-	TRBJ2-3	-	TGCAGTGCTAGGGTAGGCGGTCCTAGCACAGATACGCAGTATTTT	CSARVGGPSTDTQYF
TRBV4-1	-	TRBJ2-2	few	TGCGCCAGCAGCCAGGGGCATTCGAACACCGGGGAGCTGTTTTTT	CASSQGHSNTGELFF
TRBV10-3	TRBD2	TRBJ2-3	many	TGTGCCATCAGAGAGCGGGGGGGAATCACAGATACGCAGTATTTT	CAIRERGGITDTQYF
TRBV6-5	-	TRBJ2-7	many	TGTGCCAGCAGTTACTCCGGGACGGAGCCCTACGAGCAGTACTTC	CASSYSGTEPYEQYF
TRBV6-6	TRBD2	TRBJ2-7	few	TGTGCCAGCAGCCCCCAGAAGACTGGACTAGCGGGGGGCCAATCCTACGAGCAGTACTTC	CASSPQKTGLAGGQSYEQYF
TRBV4-3	-	TRBJ2-7	-	TGCGCCAGCAGCCAAGGCCGGCAGCCTACCTACGAGCAGTACTTC	CASSQGRQPTYEQYF
TRBV20-1	-	TRBJ2-7	few	TGCAGTGCTAGAGGACAGACCTACGAGCAGTACTTC	CSARGQTYEQYF
TRBV15	-	TRBJ1-2	few	TGTGCCACCAGCAGAGAACGGCTGTTTCGCTACACCTTC	CATSRERLFRYTF
TRBV20-1	-	TRBJ1-6	many	TGCAGTGCTAGAGATCCTTGGGGGAGCTCCTATAATTCACCCCTCCACTTT	CSARDPWGSSYNSPLHF
TRBV5-1	-	TRBJ1-3	many	TGCGCCAGCAGCTTAAAGGACAACTCTGGAAACACCATATATTTT	CASSLKDNSGNTIYF
TRBV7-8	TRBD1	TRBJ2-1	-	TGTGTCAGCAGCTCTACGACAGGGCGTTACAATGAGCAGTTCTTC	CVSSSTTGRYNEQFF
TRBV16	-	TRBJ2-3	-	TGTGCCAGCAGCCAATCCGGGGTGACGGATACGCAGTATTTT	CASSQSGVTDTQYF
TRBV20-1	TRBD1	TRBJ2-1	many	TGCAGTGCTAGAGGCTCGACAGGGAATGTCTACAATGAGCAGTTCTTC	CSARGSTGNVYNEQFF
TRBV4-2	-	TRBJ1-1	-	TGTGCCAGCAGCCCCCAGAGGGGGGACACTGAAGCTTTCTTT	CASSPQRGDTEAFF
TRBV24-1	-	TRBJ2-5	-	TGTGCCACCAGTGATCCAGGTGGGGACGAGACCCAGTACTTC	CATSDPGGDETQYF
TRBV7-9	TRBD2	TRBJ2-7	many	TGTGCCAGCGGTCGTCCCGGGGGGATCTCCTACGAGCAGTACTTC	CASGRPGGISYEQYF
TRBV11-2	TRBD1	TRBJ2-3	few	TGTGCCAGCAGCTTAACGACAGGGGAAACGCAGTATTTT	CASSLTTGETQYF
TRBV20-1	-	TRBJ1-5	-	TGCAGTGCGCTCGGACTGGCCATGCCCCAGCATTTT	CSALGLAMPQHF